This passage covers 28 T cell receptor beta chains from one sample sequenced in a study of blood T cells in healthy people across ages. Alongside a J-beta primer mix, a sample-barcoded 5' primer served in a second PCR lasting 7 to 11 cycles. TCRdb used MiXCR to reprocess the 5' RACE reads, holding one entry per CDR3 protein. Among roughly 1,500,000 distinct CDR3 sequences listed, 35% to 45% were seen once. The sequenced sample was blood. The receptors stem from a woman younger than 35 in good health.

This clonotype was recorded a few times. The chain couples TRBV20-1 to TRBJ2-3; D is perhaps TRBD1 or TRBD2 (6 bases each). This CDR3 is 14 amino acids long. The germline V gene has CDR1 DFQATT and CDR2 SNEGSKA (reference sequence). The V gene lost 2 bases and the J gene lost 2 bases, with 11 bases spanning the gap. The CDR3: CSARKGGPTDTQYF. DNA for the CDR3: TGCAGTGCTAGAAAAGGGGGGCCCACAGATACGCAGTATTTT.

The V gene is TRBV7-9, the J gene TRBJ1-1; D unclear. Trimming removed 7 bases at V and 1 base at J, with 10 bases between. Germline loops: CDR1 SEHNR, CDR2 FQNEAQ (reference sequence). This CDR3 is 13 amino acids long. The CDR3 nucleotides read TGTGCCAGCAACCGGGGAAAGAACACTGAAGCTTTCTTT. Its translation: CASNRGKNTEAFF.

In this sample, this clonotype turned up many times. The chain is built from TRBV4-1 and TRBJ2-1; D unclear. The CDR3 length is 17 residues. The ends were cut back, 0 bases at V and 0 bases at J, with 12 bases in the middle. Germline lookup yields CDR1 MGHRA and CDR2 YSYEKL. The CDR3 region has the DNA TGCGCCAGCAGCCAAGATGGGCACCCGAGCTCCTACAATGAGCAGTTCTTC. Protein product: CASSQDGHPSSYNEQFF.

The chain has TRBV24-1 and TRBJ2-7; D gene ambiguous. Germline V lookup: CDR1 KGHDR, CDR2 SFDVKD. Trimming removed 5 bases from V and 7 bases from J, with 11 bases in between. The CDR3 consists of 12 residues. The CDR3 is CATSARTGEQYF. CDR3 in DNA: TGTGCCACCAGTGCCCGAACTGGAGAGCAGTACTTC.

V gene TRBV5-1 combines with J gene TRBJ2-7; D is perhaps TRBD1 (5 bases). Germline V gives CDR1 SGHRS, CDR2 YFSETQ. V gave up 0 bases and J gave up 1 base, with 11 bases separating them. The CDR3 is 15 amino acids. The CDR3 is CASSLDQGISYEQYF. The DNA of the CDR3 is TGCGCCAGCAGCTTGGATCAGGGCATATCCTACGAGCAGTACTTC.

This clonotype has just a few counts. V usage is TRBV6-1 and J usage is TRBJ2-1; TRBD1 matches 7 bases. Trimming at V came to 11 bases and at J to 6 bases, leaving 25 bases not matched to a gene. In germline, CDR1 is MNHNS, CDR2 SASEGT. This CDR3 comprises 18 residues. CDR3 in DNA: TGTGCCCGACACAGGGGAAGTAACCTTAAACTCAAGATCAATGAGCAGTTCTTC. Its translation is CARHRGSNLKLKINEQFF.

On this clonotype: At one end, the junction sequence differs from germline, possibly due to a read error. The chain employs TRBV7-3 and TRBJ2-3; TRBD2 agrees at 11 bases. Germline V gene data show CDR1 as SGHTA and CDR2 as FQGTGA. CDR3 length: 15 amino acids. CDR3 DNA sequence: TGTGTCAGCAGCTTTAGCGGGGGGGCCTTAAATACGCAGTATTTT. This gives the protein CVSSFSGGALNTQYF. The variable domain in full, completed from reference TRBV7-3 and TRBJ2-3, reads GAGVSQTPSNKVTEKGKYVELRCDPISGHTALYWYRQSLGQGPEFLIYFQGTGAADDSGLPNDRFFAVRPEGSVSTLKIQRTERGDSAVYLCVSSFSGGALNTQYFGPGTRLTVL.

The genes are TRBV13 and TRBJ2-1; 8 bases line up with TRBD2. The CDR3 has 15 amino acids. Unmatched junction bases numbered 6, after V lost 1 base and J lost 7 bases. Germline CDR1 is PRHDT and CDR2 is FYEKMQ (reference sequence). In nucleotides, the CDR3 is TGTGCCAGCAGCTTAGAGCGGGGGAGTGGGAATGAGCAGTTCTTC. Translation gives CASSLERGSGNEQFF.

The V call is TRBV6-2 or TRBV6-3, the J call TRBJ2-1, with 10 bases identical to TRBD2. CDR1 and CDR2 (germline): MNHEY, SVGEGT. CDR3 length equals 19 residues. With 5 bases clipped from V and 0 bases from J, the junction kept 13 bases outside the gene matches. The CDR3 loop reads CASSPNPIRLAGSYNEQFF. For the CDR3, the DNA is TGTGCCAGCAGTCCGAACCCTATTAGACTAGCGGGCTCCTACAATGAGCAGTTCTTC.

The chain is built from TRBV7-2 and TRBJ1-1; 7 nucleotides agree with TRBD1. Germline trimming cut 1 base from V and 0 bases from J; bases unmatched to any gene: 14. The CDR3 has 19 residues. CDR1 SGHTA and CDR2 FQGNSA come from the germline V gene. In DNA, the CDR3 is TGTGCCAGCAGCTTAGTAGAAGGGGGCAGGGCAAAACTGAACACTGAAGCTTTCTTT. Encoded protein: CASSLVEGGRAKLNTEAFF.

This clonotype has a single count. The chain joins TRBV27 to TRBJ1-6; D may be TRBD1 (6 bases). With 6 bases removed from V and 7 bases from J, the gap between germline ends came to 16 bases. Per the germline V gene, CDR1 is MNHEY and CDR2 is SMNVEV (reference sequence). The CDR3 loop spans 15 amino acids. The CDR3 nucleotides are TGTGCCAGCAGCTGGGAGGGACAACAGAATTCACCCCTCCACTTT. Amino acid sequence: CASSWEGQQNSPLHF.

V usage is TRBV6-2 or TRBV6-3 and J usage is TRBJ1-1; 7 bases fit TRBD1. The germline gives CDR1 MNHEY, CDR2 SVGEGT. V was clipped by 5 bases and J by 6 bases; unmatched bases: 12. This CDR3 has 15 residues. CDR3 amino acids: CASSVSGGAGSEAFF. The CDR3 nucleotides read TGTGCCAGCAGTGTCTCAGGGGGGGCCGGCTCTGAAGCTTTCTTT.

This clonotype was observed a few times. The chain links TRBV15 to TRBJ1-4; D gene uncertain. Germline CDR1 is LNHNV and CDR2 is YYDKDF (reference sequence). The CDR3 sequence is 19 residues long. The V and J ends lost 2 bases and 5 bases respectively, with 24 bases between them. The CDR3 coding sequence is TGTGCCACCAGCAGAACCCCAGTGGGAGGGCACATTCCCAATGAAAAACTGTTTTTT. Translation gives CATSRTPVGGHIPNEKLFF.

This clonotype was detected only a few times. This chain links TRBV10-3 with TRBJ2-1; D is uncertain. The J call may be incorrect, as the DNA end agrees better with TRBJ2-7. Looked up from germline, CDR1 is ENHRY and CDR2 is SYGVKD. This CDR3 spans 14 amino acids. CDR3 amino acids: CAISAPPPNNEQYF. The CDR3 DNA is TGTGCCATCAGTGCCCCGCCGCCAAACAATGAGCAGTACTTC.

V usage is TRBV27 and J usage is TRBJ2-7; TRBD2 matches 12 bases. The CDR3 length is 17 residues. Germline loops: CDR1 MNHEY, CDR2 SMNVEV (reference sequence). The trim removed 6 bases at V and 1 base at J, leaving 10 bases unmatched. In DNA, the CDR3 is TGTGCCAGCAGCCGGGGACTAGCGGGCAGTACTTCCTACGAGCAGTACTTC. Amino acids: CASSRGLAGSTSYEQYF.

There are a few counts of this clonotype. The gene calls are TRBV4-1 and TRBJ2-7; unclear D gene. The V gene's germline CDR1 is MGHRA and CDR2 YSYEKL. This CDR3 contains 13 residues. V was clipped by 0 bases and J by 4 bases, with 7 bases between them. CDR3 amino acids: CASSQEFTYEQYF. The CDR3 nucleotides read TGCGCCAGCAGCCAAGAGTTCACGTACGAGCAGTACTTC.

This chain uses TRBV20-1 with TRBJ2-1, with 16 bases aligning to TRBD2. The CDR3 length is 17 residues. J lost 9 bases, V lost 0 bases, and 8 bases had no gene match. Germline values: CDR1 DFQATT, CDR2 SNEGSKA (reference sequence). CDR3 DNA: TGCAGTGCTAGAGATCTGGGGACTAGCGGGGGGGCCTCTGAGCAGTTCTTC. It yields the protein CSARDLGTSGGASEQFF.

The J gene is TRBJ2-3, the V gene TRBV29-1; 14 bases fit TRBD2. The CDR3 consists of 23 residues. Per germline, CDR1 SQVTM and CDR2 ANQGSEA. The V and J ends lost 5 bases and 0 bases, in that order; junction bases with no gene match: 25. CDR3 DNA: TGCAGCGTTCAGGGACAGGGGTCTCCGGGACTAGCGGGAGTCCCCACCAGCACAGATACGCAGTATTTT. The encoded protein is CSVQGQGSPGLAGVPTSTDTQYF.

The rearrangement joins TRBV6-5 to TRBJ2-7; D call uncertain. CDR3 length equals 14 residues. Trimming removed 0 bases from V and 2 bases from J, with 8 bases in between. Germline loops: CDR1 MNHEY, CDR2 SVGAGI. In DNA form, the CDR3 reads TGTGCCAGCAGTTACTCGCAGAGGACCTACGAGCAGTACTTC. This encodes CASSYSQRTYEQYF.

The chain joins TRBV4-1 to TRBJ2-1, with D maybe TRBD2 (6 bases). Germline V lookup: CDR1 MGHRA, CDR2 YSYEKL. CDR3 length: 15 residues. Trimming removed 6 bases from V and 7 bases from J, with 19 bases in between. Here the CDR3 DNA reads TGCGCCAGCAGGACGATGGTGGGGGGTCTGAATGAGCAGTTCTTC. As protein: CASRTMVGGLNEQFF.

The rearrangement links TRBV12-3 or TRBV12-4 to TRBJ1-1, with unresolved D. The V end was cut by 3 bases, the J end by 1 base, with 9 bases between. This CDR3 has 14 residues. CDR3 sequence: CASSLAQSNTEAFF. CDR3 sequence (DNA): TGTGCCAGCAGTTTGGCACAGTCGAACACTGAAGCTTTCTTT.

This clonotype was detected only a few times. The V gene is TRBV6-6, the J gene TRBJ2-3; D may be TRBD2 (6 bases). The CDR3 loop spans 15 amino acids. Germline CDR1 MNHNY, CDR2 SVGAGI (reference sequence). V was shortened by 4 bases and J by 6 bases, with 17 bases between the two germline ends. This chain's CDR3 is CASSSRDSTPDTQYF. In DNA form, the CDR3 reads TGTGCCAGCAGTTCCCGGGACTCCACACCTGATACGCAGTATTTT.

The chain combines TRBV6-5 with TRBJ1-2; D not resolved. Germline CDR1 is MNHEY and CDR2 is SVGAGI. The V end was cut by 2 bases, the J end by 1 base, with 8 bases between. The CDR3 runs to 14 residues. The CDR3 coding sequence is TGTGCCAGCAGTTACGGTTTGATTAACTATGGCTACACCTTC. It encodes CASSYGLINYGYTF.

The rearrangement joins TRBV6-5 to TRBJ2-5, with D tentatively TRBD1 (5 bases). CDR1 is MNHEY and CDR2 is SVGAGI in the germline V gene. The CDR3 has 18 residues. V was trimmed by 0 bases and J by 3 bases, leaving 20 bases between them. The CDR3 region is CASSYSPPGFTIKETQYF. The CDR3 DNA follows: TGTGCCAGCAGTTACTCCCCCCCAGGGTTTACCATCAAAGAGACCCAGTACTTC.

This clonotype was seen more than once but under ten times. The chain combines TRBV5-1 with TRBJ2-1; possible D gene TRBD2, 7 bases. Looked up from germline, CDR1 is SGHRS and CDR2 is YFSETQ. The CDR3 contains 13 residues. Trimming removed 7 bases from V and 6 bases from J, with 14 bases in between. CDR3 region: CASRSRGGNEQFF. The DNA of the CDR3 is TGCGCCAGCCGGAGTAGGGGGGGCAATGAGCAGTTCTTC.

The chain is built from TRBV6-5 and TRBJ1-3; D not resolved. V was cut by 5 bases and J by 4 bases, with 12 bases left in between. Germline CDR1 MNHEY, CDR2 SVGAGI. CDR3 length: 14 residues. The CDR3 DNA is TGTGCCAGCAGTACCACATCGGGGGGAAACACCATATATTTT. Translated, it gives CASSTTSGGNTIYF.

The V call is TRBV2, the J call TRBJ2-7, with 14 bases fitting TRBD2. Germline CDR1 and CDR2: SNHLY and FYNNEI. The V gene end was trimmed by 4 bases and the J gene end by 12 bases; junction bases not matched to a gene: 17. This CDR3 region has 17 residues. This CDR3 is CASSGGTSGSGPFRRYF. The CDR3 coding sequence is TGTGCCAGCAGTGGTGGGACTAGCGGGAGCGGACCATTCCGGAGGTACTTC. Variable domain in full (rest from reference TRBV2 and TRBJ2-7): EPEVTQTPSHQVTQMGQEVILRCVPISNHLYFYWYRQILGQKVEFLVSFYNNEISEKSEIFDDQFSVERPDGSNFTLKIRSTKLEDSAMYFCASSGGTSGSGPFRRYFGPGTRLTVT.

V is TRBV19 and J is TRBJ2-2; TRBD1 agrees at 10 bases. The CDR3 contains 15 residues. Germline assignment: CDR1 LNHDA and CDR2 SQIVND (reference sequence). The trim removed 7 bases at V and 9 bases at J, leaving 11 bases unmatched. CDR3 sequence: CASTSGTGVNRELFF. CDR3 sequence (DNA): TGTGCCAGTACATCTGGGACAGGGGTGAACCGGGAGCTGTTTTTT.